This T cell receptor (beta chain) was captured in a study of cytomegalovirus exposure and HLA in healthy donors. Study results and limitations: Within a later analysis, the majority of CMV-associated TCR beta chains appeared HLA-restricted. High specificity and sensitivity for cytomegalovirus status were reported for the classifier. With later analysis, a missense DCLRE1C variant became linked to TCR beta V- and J-gene trimming.

This clone has a single count. Its specificity is not known. It was with 60 Vbeta and 13 Jbeta primers that the PCR ran. The data were produced by immunoSEQ multiplex PCR, yet TCRdb's version contains in-frame clones alone and is incomplete. The table includes approximately 120,000 clones, 74% detected once. Germline V gives CDR1 MNHEY, CDR2 SMNVEV (reference sequence). This CDR3 is built from 15 residues. The junction had 7 bases not matched to a gene; V was cut back by 3 bases and J by 3 bases. The chain couples TRBV27 to TRBJ2-7; 8 bases align to TRBD1. The receptor's source is a man aged 40-49 years in good health and CMV-seropositive. The sample consisted of PBMCs. CDR3 sequence: CASSFGTGWFYEQYF. The CDR3 DNA reads TGTGCCAGCAGTTTCGGGACAGGATGGTTCTACGAGCAGTACTTC.